Below, 8 T cell receptor beta chains from the same sample are listed, as sequenced in a study of spatial heterogeneity in lung cancer. Time point given: blood at routine non-recurrence follow-up after resection. TCRdb redid the calling of the 5' RACE reads with MiXCR, one entry per CDR3 protein. The table has about 100,000 distinct CDR3 sequences, just under 20% seen once. The sequences come from PBMCs, collected at follow-up. All receptors derive from a male donor with early-stage non-small cell lung cancer.

CDR3 coding DNA: TGTGCTAGTGGTTTGGTTGCAGGCTCGAATCAGCCCCAGCATTTT. Translating gives CASGLVAGSNQPQHF. The gene calls are TRBV12-5 and TRBJ1-5; D uncertain. V lost 0 bases, J lost 4 bases, and 10 bases lay in between. Germline V gene lookup returns CDR1 LGHNT and CDR2 FRNRAP. The CDR3 totals 15 residues.

This chain joins TRBV4-1 and TRBJ2-3; 9 bases map to TRBD2. CDR1 and CDR2 from the germline V gene are MGHRA and YSYEKL. Trimming removed 0 bases from V and 2 bases from J; junction bases left unmatched: 9. The CDR3 contains 18 residues. The CDR3 here is CASSQDRNSGGYTDTQYF. In DNA, the CDR3 is TGCGCCAGCAGCCAAGATCGTAATAGCGGGGGCTACACAGATACGCAGTATTTT.

This chain uses TRBV9 with TRBJ1-4; D is uncertain. The germline V and J ends were trimmed by 0 bases and 2 bases, with 8 bases remaining between them. Germline values: CDR1 SGDLS, CDR2 YYNGEE. CDR3 length equals 15 residues. The CDR3 nucleotides are TGTGCCAGCAGCGTAGGGCCTGCCACTAATGAAAAACTGTTTTTT. Translated, it gives CASSVGPATNEKLFF. The whole variable domain, filled in from reference TRBV9 and TRBJ1-4, reads DSGVTQTPKHLITATGQRVTLRCSPRSGDLSVYWYQQSLDQGLQFLIQYYNGEERAKGNILERFSAQQFPDLHSELNLSSLELGDSALYFCASSVGPATNEKLFFGSGTQLSVL.

This clonotype was observed a few times. Germline and junction disagree at one end, which may indicate a read error. The CDR3 DNA reads TGTGCCAGCAGCCCCCGCGGGACTAGCGGTCGCACATATACGCAGTATTTT. Protein product: CASSPRGTSGRTYTQYF. The gene calls are TRBV6-5 and TRBJ2-3, with TRBD2 matching 11 bases. The CDR3 loop spans 17 amino acids. Looked up from germline, CDR1 is MNHEY and CDR2 is SVGAGI.

The chain couples TRBV3-1 to TRBJ1-1, with 7 bases fitting TRBD1. Germline values: CDR1 LGHDT, CDR2 YNNKEL (reference sequence). This CDR3 has 15 amino acids. V lost 4 bases to trimming and J lost 4 bases; unmatched junction nucleotides: 9. CDR3 nucleotides: TGTGCCAGCAGCCTAAACAGGGGACGGGGCACTGAAGCTTTCTTT. Its translation is CASSLNRGRGTEAFF.

In regard to this clonotype: At one end the junction does not follow the germline gene, possibly because of a read error. This chain links TRBV7-9 with TRBJ1-1; 10 bases are a match to TRBD1. The CDR3 covers 16 residues. Per germline, CDR1 SEHNR and CDR2 FQNEAQ (reference sequence). For the CDR3, the DNA is TGTGCCAGCAGCCAGGACAGGGGGGGAAGGAACACTAAAGCTTTCTTT. Amino acids: CASSQDRGGRNTKAFF.

The chain links TRBV5-1 to TRBJ1-3; 7 bases line up with TRBD1. V dropped 4 bases and J dropped 1; count of bases not matched to a gene: 8. This CDR3 contains 16 residues. Germline assignment: CDR1 SGHRS and CDR2 YFSETQ. CDR3 bases: TGCGCCAGCAGCCAGAGGGACAGCTTATCTGGAAACACCATATATTTT. Translating it yields CASSQRDSLSGNTIYF.

This clonotype was seen many times. The genes are TRBV4-1 and TRBJ2-1; 8 nucleotides agree with TRBD2. The V segment lost 0 bases and the J segment 9 bases; nucleotides outside the gene matches: 10. CDR1 is MGHRA, CDR2 YSYEKL, per germline. The CDR3 sequence is 16 residues long. The CDR3 DNA is TGCGCCAGCAGCCAAGAAAGGACAAGCGGGGGAGGTGAGCAGTTCTTC. This gives the protein CASSQERTSGGGEQFF.